Reported below is one T cell receptor beta chain. The antigen is unknown. The ends lost 5 bases at V and 8 bases at J; junction bases unmatched: 7. Germline V CDR1 and CDR2: SGHNT, YENEEA. This CDR3 comprises 15 residues. These data are taken from a study of shared clonotypes between healthy human individuals. Researchers partitioned CD4+ cells into CD45RA+ naive and CD45RA-negative memory subsets. Some clones are missing from TCRdb's copy, which holds only in-frame ones; the method was immunoSEQ multiplex PCR. The repertoire holds more than 2 million clones, with under 97% as singletons. Regarding the study as a whole: Non-shared clonotypes had lower generation probabilities than those shared by all four donors. Among the subsets, naive ones generally showed larger estimated richness than memory ones.

The specimen sequenced was naive CD4+ T cells sorted from blood. Stated subset: CD45RA+ positively selected. The sequence came from a man between 18 and 29 years old in good health. The chain couples TRBV11-3 to TRBJ2-1; 12 positions agree with TRBD2. The CDR3 sequence is CASSALAGGLDEQFF. CDR3 nucleotides: TGTGCCAGCAGCGCCCTAGCGGGGGGGCTTGATGAGCAGTTCTTC.